This T cell receptor beta chain originates from a study of siplizumab effects on memory and regulatory T cells (dated by TCRdb to the late 2010s). With respect to the entire study: The study looked at the effect of siplizumab, an anti-CD2 antibody, on alloreactive T-cell subsets in allogeneic mixed lymphocyte reactions made from human PBMCs.

On this clone itself: What this receptor recognizes is not known. Base qualities are not at hand, and no much larger clone is one base apart.

In three donor pairs, further sequencing was done on unstimulated CD8+ naive, CD4+ memory, CD8+ TEMRA, CD4+ naive and CD8+ effector memory subsets. TCRbeta CDR3 sequencing was performed on sorted unstimulated T cells and on proliferating T cells recovered from mixed lymphocyte reactions. Fresh whole blood from 9 to 10 HLA-typed healthy donors served as the source for isolating PBMCs. The investigation overall reported the following: In reactions with siplizumab, an average of approximately 69% of mappable alloreactive CD4+ clones were Treg-derived, compared with about 27% in control reactions. Because sequences at frequencies below about 10^-5 were poorly captured, only a minor fraction of alloreactive clones could be mapped back to unstimulated subsets. Whether proliferating Tregs from siplizumab cultures actually had suppressive function was not functionally confirmed. The cumulative frequency of alloreactive sequences that could be traced back to unstimulated CD4+ memory T cells was significantly reduced by siplizumab. Greater diversity appeared to be present in unstimulated naive T cells than in memory T cells, and a substantial contribution to the alloresponse seemed to be made by naive cells. Roughly 75-95% of proliferating CD4+ or CD8+ clones could not be assigned a naive or memory phenotype.

Library construction relied on the immunoSEQ multiplex PCR assay. Each sample had 9 x 10^4 or so TCR templates assayed by the deep sequencing platform. Genomic DNA extracted from sorted T cells was used for TCRbeta CDR3 sequencing. The paper's data handling went like this. The R programming language was used for the clonal analysis of the TCRbeta CDR3 data. Alloreactive CD4+ and CD8+ clones were identified by comparing unstimulated samples to CFSE-low samples taken after the reaction. Alloreactive CD4+ clones were assigned to regulatory or non-regulatory origin by matching sequences to sorted unstimulated Treg and non-Treg repertoires. TCRdb obtained this table from immuneACCESS and retained in-frame rearrangements with V and J assigned. These tables miss some clones; where compared with another copy, unresolved V genes account for less than half of the shortfall, and the remainder is unexplained. V and J calls and clone size come straight from that table; D and trimming were deduced from the DNA. Present in this sample are 55,000 to 80,000 clones, 70% to 80% of which were seen just once. The top ten hold 0.4% to 0.5% of the sample.

Spanning cysteine to phenylalanine, the CDR3 consists of 15 amino acids. Here the CDR3 DNA is all that survives: 45 bases in frame from base 1. Trimmed from V: 4 bases; trimmed from J: 2 bases; junction bases lacking a gene match: 8. Per the germline V gene, SGHDT is the CDR1 and YYEEEE is the CDR2. Sequencing was done on a sample of memory CD4+ T cells sorted from blood. The cell subset or site label, as the study defines it: unstimulated CD4+ memory T cells. This TCR derives from a human donor in good health. The sequence joins TRBV5-6 to TRBJ1-1, with 7 middle bases fitting TRBD1. The DNA is TGTGCCAGCAGCCTGCCGACAGGGATCAACACTGAAGCTTTCTTT. Its translation reads: CASSLPTGINTEAFF.